These T cell receptor beta chains were read from a single sample in a study of blood T cell repertoires in COVID-19. Generated by immunoSEQ multiplex PCR, the TCRdb table keeps only in-frame clones and is missing some. Here the sample spans 190,000 or so clones, around nine tenths being singletons. The sequenced material came from peripheral blood. The receptor set was obtained from a man in his forties with active or convalescent COVID-19. The CDR3 runs from the conserved cysteine through the conserved F or W. A D gene is named only where the DNA matches it firmly. Size values are once, few and many counts, or a class for expanded clones, and some rows have none.

clone_size	cdr3_length	d_call	v_call	j_call	cdr3_nt	cdr3_aa
once	15	NA	TRBV28	TRBJ2-5	TGTGCCAGCAGTTTTCGCGGCCAGCTTCAAGAGACCCAGTACTTC	CASSFRGQLQETQYF
NA	15	NA	TRBV19	TRBJ2-2	TGTGCCAGTAGTTCGTCGTGGGGGGACACCGGGGAGCTGTTTTTT	CASSSSWGDTGELFF
once	15	NA	TRBV6-5	TRBJ1-1	TGTGCCAGCAGATTGGGGGCCCGCGGAGACACTGAAGCTTTCTTT	CASRLGARGDTEAFF
NA	11	TRBD2	TRBV20-1	TRBJ2-1	TGCAGTGCTAGTCGGGAGGATGAGCAGTTCTTC	CSASREDEQFF
NA	12	NA	TRBV2	TRBJ1-1	TGTGCCAGCAGTGAACTGGGCAGACCGGCTTTCTTT	CASSELGRPAFF
NA	14	NA	TRBV7-2	TRBJ2-2	TGTGCCAGCAGAAAACAGGGTGACACCGGGGAGCTGTTTTTT	CASRKQGDTGELFF
NA	18	TRBD2	TRBV4-3	TRBJ2-3	TGCGCCAGCAGCCAAGATACAGGCGGGGGGGCTAGCACAGATACGCAGTATTTT	CASSQDTGGGASTDTQYF
once	15	NA	TRBV2	TRBJ2-3	TGTGCCAGCAGTGAAGCGACCGCAGGGATAGATACGCAGTATTTT	CASSEATAGIDTQYF
once	15	TRBD2	TRBV6-1	TRBJ2-3	TGTGCCAGCAGTGACCGAGAGTTTAGCGGGGTGGCGCAGTATTTT	CASSDREFSGVAQYF
NA	17	NA	TRBV19	TRBJ1-4	TGTGCCAGTAGTACGCCCGGACAGAGCACAACTAATGAAAAACTGTTTTTT	CASSTPGQSTTNEKLFF
NA	15	NA	TRBV9	TRBJ2-7	TGTGCCAGCAGCGTAGAAGGGGGGGCGATCTACGAGCAGTACTTC	CASSVEGGAIYEQYF
NA	15	NA	TRBV11-3	TRBJ2-3	TGTGCCAGCAGCTCGCTCAGTTGGCTTTCAGATACGCAGTATTTT	CASSSLSWLSDTQYF
NA	13	NA	TRBV5-1	TRBJ1-4	TGCGCCAGCAGCTTACTCGACAGGGAAAAACTGTTTTTT	CASSLLDREKLFF
NA	15	NA	TRBV7-8	TRBJ2-5	TGTGCCAGCAGCTTAGCGTCCCGCGGGTTGGAGACCCAGTACTTC	CASSLASRGLETQYF
few	14	TRBD1	TRBV28	TRBJ1-3	TGTGCCAGCAGTTTAAACAGGGGGGGAAACACCATATATTTT	CASSLNRGGNTIYF